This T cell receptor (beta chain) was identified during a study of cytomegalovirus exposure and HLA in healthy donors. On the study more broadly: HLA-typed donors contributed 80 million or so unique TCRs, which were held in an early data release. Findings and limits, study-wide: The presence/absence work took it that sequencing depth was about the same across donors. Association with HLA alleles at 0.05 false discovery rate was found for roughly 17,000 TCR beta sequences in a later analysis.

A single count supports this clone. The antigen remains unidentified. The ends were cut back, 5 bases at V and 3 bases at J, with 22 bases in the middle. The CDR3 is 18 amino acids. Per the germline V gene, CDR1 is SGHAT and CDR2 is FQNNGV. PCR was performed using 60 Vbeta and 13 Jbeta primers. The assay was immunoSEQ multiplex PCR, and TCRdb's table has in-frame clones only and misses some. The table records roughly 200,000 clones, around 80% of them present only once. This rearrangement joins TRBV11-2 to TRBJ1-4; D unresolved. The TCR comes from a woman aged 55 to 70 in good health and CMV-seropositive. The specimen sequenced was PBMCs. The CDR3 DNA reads TGTGCCAGCAGCCCGGGCGGGAGGGCGGACGGGGCTAATGAAAAACTGTTTTTT. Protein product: CASSPGGRADGANEKLFF. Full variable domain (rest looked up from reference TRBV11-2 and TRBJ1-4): EAGVAQSPRYKIIEKRQSVAFWCNPISGHATLYWYQQILGQGPKLLIQFQNNGVVDDSQLPKDRFSAERLKGVDSTLKIQPAKLEDSAVYLCASSPGGRADGANEKLFFGSGTQLSVL.